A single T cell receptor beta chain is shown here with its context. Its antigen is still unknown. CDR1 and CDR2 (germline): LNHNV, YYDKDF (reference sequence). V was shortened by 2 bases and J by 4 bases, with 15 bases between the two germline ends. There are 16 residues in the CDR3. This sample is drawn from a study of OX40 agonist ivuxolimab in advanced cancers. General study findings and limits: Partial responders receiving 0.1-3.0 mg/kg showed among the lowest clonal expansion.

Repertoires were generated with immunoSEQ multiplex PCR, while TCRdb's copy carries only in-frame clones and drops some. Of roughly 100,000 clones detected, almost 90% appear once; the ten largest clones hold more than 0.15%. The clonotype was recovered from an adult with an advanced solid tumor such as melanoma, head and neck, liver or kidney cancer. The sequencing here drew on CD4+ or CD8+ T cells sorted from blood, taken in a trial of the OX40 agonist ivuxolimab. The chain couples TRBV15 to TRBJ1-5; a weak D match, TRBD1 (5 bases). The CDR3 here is CATSRHTGRANQPQHF. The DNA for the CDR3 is TGTGCCACCAGCAGACATACAGGTAGAGCGAATCAGCCCCAGCATTTT.